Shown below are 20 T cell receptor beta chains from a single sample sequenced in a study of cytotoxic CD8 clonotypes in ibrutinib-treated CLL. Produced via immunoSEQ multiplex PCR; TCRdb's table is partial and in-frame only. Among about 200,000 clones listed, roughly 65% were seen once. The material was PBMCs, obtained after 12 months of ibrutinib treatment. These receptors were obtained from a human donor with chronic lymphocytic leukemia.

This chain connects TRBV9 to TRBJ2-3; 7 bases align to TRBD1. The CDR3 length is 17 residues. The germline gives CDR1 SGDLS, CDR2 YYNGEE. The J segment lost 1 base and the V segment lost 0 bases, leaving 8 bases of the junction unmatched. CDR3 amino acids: CASSVVGGYLGTDTQYF. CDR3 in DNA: TGTGCCAGCAGCGTAGTAGGGGGCTATCTGGGCACAGATACGCAGTATTTT.

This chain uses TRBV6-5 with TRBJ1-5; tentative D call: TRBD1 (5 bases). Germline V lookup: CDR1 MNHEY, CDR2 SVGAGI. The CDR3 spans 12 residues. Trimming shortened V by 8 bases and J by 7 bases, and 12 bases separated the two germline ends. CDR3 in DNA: TGTGCCAGCGGGGGGACTGGGCAGCCCCAGCATTTT. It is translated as CASGGTGQPQHF.

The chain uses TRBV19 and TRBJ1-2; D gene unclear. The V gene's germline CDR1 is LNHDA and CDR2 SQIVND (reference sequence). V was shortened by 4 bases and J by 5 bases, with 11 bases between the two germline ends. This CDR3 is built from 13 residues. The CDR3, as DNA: TGTGCCAGTAGTACCCGACGGTCTTATGGCTACACCTTC. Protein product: CASSTRRSYGYTF.

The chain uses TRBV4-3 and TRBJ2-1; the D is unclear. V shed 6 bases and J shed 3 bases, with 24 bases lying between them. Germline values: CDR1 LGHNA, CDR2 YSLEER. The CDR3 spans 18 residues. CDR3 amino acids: CASSLPPQPGLGYNEQFF. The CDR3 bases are TGCGCCAGCAGTTTACCGCCCCAACCGGGCCTGGGCTACAATGAGCAGTTCTTC.

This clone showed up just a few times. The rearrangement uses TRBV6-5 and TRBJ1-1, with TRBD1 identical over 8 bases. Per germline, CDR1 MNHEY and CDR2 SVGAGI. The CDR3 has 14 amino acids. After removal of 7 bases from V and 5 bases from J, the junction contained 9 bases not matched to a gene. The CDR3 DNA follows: TGTGCCAGCACCGACAGGGGCAGGGGGACTGAAGCTTTCTTT. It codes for CASTDRGRGTEAFF.

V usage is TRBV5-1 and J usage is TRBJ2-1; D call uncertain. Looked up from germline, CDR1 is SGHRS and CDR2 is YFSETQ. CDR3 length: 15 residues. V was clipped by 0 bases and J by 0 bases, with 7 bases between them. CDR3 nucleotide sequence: TGCGCCAGCAGCTTGGTTGGTAGCTCCTACAATGAGCAGTTCTTC. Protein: CASSLVGSSYNEQFF. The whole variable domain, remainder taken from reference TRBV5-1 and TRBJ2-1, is KAGVTQTPRYLIKTRGQQVTLSCSPISGHRSVSWYQQTPGQGLQFLFEYFSETQRNKGNFPGRFSGRQFSNSRSEMNVSTLELGDSALYLCASSLVGSSYNEQFFGPGTRLTVL.

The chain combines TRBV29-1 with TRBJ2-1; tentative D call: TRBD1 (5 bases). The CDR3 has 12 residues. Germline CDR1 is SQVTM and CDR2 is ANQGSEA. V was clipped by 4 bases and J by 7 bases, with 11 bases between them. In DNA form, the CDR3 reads TGCAGCGTTGGGGCAGGGTCAAATGAGCAGTTCTTC. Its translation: CSVGAGSNEQFF.

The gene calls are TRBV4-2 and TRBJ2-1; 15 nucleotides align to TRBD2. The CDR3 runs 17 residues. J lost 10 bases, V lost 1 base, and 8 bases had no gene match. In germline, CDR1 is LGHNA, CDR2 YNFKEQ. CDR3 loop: CASSQGWTSGGAGEQFF. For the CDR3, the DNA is TGTGCCAGCAGCCAAGGGTGGACTAGCGGGGGGGCCGGGGAGCAGTTCTTC.

The CDR3 sequence is CAWRDNLGSPLHF. CDR3 DNA sequence: TGTGCCTGGAGGGACAACTTGGGTTCACCCCTCCACTTT. The genes are TRBV30 and TRBJ1-6; D is possibly TRBD1 (5 bases). The length of the CDR3 is 13 residues. Trimming removed 3 bases from V and 9 bases from J, with 12 bases in between. The germline CDR1 and CDR2 sequences are GTSNPN and SVGIG (reference sequence).

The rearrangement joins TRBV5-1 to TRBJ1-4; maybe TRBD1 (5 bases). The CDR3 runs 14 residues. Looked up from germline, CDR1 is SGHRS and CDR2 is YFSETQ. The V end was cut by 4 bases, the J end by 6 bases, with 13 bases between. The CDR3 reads CASSPGTEDEKLFF. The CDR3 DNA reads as TGCGCCAGCAGCCCCGGGACTGAAGATGAAAAACTGTTTTTT.

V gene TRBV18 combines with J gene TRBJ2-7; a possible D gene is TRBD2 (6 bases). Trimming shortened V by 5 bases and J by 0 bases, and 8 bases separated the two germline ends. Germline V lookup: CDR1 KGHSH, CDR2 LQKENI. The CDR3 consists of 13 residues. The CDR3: CASSVTSSYEQYF. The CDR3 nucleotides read TGTGCCAGCTCAGTGACTAGCTCCTACGAGCAGTACTTC.

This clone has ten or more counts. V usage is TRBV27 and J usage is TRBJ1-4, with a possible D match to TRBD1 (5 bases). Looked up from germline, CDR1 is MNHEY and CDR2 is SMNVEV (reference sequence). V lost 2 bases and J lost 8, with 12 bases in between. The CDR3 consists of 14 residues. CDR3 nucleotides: TGTGCCAGCAGTTTAGTAGGGGCGGGCGAAAAACTGTTTTTT. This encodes CASSLVGAGEKLFF. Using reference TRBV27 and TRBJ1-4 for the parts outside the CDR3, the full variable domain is EAQVTQNPRYLITVTGKKLTVTCSQNMNHEYMSWYRQDPGLGLRQIYYSMNVEVTDKGDVPEGYKVSRKEKRNFPLILESPSPNQTSLYFCASSLVGAGEKLFFGSGTQLSVL.

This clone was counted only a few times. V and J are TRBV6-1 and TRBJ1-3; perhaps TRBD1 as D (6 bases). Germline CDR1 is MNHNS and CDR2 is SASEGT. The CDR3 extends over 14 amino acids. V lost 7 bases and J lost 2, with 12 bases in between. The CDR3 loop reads CASNPRGTGNTIYF. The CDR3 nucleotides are TGTGCCAGCAACCCCAGGGGAACTGGAAACACCATATATTTT.

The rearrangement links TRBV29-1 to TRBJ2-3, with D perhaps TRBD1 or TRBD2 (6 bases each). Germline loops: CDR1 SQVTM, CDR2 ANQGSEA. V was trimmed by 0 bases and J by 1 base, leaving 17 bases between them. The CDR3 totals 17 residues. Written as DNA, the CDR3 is TGCAGCGTTGAAGATATCTCGGGGGCCCGGGGCACAGATACGCAGTATTTT. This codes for CSVEDISGARGTDTQYF.

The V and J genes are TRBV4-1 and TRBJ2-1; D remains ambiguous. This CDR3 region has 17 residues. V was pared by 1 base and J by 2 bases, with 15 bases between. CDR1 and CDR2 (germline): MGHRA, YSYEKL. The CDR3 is CASSQANFIGPYNEQFF. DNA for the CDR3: TGCGCCAGCAGCCAAGCCAATTTCATAGGGCCCTACAATGAGCAGTTCTTC.

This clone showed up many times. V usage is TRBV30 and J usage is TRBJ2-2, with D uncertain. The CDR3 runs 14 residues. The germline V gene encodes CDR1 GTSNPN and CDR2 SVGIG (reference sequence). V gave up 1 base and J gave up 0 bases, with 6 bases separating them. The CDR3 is CAWSGVANTGELFF. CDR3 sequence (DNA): TGTGCCTGGAGTGGGGTAGCGAACACCGGGGAGCTGTTTTTT.

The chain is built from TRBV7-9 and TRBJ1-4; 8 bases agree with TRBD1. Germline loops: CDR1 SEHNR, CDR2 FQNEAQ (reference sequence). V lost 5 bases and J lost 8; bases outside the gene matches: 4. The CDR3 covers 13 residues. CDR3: CASSGTGPEKLFF. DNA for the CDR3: TGTGCCAGCAGCGGGACAGGTCCCGAAAAACTGTTTTTT.

CDR3 in amino acids: CASSPRDSNEQYF. CDR3 nucleotides: TGTGCCAGCAGCCCTCGGGACAGTAACGAGCAGTACTTC. The rearrangement links TRBV13 to TRBJ2-7, with 7 bases identical to TRBD1. Unmatched junction bases numbered 6, after V lost 5 bases and J lost 5 bases. CDR3 length: 13 residues. Germline CDR1 PRHDT, CDR2 FYEKMQ (reference sequence).

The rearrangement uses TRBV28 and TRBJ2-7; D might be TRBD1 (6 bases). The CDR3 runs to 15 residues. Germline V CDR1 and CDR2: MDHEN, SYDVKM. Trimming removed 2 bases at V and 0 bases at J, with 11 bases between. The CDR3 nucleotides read TGTGCCAGCAGTTTAGGGGACACCACCTCCTACGAGCAGTACTTC. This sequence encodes CASSLGDTTSYEQYF.

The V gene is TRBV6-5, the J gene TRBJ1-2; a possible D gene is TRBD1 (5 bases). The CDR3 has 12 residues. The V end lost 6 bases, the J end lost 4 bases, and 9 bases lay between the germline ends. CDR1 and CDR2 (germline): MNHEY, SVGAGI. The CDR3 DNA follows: TGTGCCAGCAGCCAAGGGGTCTATGGCTACACCTTC. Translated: CASSQGVYGYTF.